This T cell receptor (beta chain) emerged from a study of blood T cell repertoires in COVID-19. About the study: Acute and convalescent COVID-19 specimens originated in the United States, Italy and Spain. The analysed material was cDNA or gDNA that came from T cells, B-cell-depleted T cells, or PBMCs.

Germline CDR1 and CDR2: SNHLY and FYNNEI. With V trimmed by 4 bases and J by 6 bases, 6 bases remained unmatched. The CDR3 is made up of 15 amino acids. Study processing details: Estimation of nucleated cell counts was performed using reference gene primer amplification. Sequenced by immunoSEQ multiplex PCR; TCRdb stores in-frame clones only, minus some. V and J calls and clone size are as listed in that table; D and trimming were resolved from the DNA. The table records approximately 220,000 clones, more than 70% of them present only once. Sequencing input: peripheral blood. This TCR was sampled from a woman between 45 and 65 years old with acute or convalescent COVID-19. This chain joins TRBV2 and TRBJ2-4; 10 bases align to TRBD1. The CDR3: CASSGPGQGTNIQYF. The CDR3 nucleotides read TGTGCCAGCAGTGGACCGGGACAGGGGACAAACATTCAGTACTTC.